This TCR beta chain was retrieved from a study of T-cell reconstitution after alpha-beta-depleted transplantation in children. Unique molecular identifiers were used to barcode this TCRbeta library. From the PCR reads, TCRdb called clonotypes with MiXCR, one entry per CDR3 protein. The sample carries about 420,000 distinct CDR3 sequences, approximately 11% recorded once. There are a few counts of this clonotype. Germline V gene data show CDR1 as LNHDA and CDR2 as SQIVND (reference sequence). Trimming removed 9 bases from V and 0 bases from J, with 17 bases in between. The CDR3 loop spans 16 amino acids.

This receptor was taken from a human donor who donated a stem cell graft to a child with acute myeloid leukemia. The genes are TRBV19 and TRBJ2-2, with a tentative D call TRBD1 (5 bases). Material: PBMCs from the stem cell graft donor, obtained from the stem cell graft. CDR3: CASQRGKPTNTGELFF. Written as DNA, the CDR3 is TGTGCCAGCCAAAGGGGCAAACCGACGAACACCGGGGAGCTGTTTTTT.